The present TCR beta chain was sequenced within a study of shared clonotypes between healthy human individuals. Profiling relied on immunoSEQ multiplex PCR, and the TCRdb table lists in-frame clones only, not all of them. This sample has roughly 2.6 million clones, with more than 90% found just once. V gave up 4 bases and J gave up 0 bases, with 14 bases separating them. The germline V gene has CDR1 SGHDT and CDR2 YYEEEE. The length of the CDR3 is 16 residues. The TCR comes from a man between 18 and 35 years old in good health. This chain uses TRBV5-6 with TRBJ2-4; D unresolved. Input material: naive CD4+ T cells sorted from blood. The sample's subset: CD45RA+ positively selected. This CDR3 reads CASSQRRLLAKNIQYF. CDR3 in DNA: TGTGCCAGCAGCCAACGACGGCTTCTAGCCAAAAACATTCAGTACTTC.